This entry lists 15 T cell receptor beta chains sequenced from one sample in a study of T-cell memory formation after mild COVID-19. TCRdb reprocessed the 5' RACE reads via MiXCR and lists one record per CDR3 protein. The sample shows roughly 140,000 distinct CDR3 sequences, 13% to 15% of them seen only once. Sequencing was carried out using PBMCs or a T cell subset sorted from them (not recorded which). The receptors shown here come from an adult woman who had mild COVID-19 (a few samples of this study predate the infection). Cell type and time point are not known.

This clonotype was seen a few times. The chain is built from TRBV11-3 and TRBJ2-3; 9 nucleotides line up with TRBD1. The CDR3 consists of 16 residues. The J segment lost 6 bases and the V segment lost 5 bases, leaving 12 bases of the junction unmatched. In germline, CDR1 is SGHNT, CDR2 YENEEA. CDR3 DNA sequence: TGTGCCAGCAGCCCCAGGGGGGGACAGGGCGAGGATACGCAGTATTTT. It is translated as CASSPRGGQGEDTQYF.

This clonotype was observed at least ten times. The chain carries TRBV20-1 and TRBJ2-1; 8 bases are a match to TRBD1. The trim removed 6 bases at V and 3 bases at J, leaving 13 bases unmatched. The CDR3 covers 16 residues. Germline-derived CDR1 and CDR2 are DFQATT and SNEGSKA (reference sequence). CDR3 loop: CSATRPGQEIYNEQFF. The CDR3 coding sequence is TGCAGTGCAACCAGGCCGGGACAGGAGATCTACAATGAGCAGTTCTTC.

The J gene is TRBJ1-6, the V gene TRBV10-3; maybe TRBD1 (6 bases). V lost 10 bases and J 7 bases, leaving 23 bases between the germline ends. CDR3 size: 16 residues. Germline V gene sequence: CDR1 ENHRY, CDR2 SYGVKD. CDR3 protein: CAKKTRVHGGNSPLHF. In nucleotides, the CDR3 is TGTGCCAAAAAAACACGCGTCCATGGGGGCAATTCACCCCTCCACTTT.

CDR3 in amino acids: CASSSGLAGGHTYEQYF. The CDR3 nucleotides read TGTGCCAGCAGCTCCGGACTAGCGGGGGGTCACACCTACGAGCAGTACTTC. The chain uses TRBV7-9 and TRBJ2-7, with 14 positions matching TRBD2. The J segment lost 2 bases and the V segment lost 4 bases, leaving 7 bases of the junction unmatched. The germline V gene encodes CDR1 SEHNR and CDR2 FQNEAQ (reference sequence). CDR3 size: 17 residues.

This clonotype was seen more than once but under ten times. This chain links TRBV7-6 with TRBJ2-5; TRBD1 matches at 9 bases. Germline V CDR1 and CDR2: SGHVS, FNYEAQ. The trim removed 5 bases at V and 5 bases at J, leaving 12 bases unmatched. This CDR3 contains 16 residues. CDR3 sequence: CASSRRRDRVLETQYF. CDR3 DNA sequence: TGTGCCAGCAGCCGGCGCCGGGACAGGGTACTCGAGACCCAGTACTTC.

This clonotype was detected a few times. The chain employs TRBV4-3 and TRBJ1-1; TRBD1 matches 8 bases. The CDR3 is 14 amino acids. The germline gives CDR1 LGHNA, CDR2 YSLEER. The J segment lost 5 bases and the V segment lost 1 base, leaving 3 bases of the junction unmatched. CDR3 loop: CASSQGQGRTEAFF. Here the CDR3 DNA reads TGCGCCAGCAGCCAAGGACAGGGGCGTACTGAAGCTTTCTTT.

V is TRBV5-1 and J is TRBJ2-1; TRBD2 agrees at 8 bases. This CDR3 is built from 15 residues. The trim removed 4 bases at V and 4 bases at J, leaving 7 bases unmatched. CDR1 is SGHRS, CDR2 YFSETQ, per germline. The CDR3 reads CASSPREEGYNEQFF. The CDR3 nucleotides read TGCGCCAGCAGCCCGCGGGAGGAGGGTTACAATGAGCAGTTCTTC. Looking up the rest from reference TRBV5-1 and TRBJ2-1 gives the full variable domain: KAGVTQTPRYLIKTRGQQVTLSCSPISGHRSVSWYQQTPGQGLQFLFEYFSETQRNKGNFPGRFSGRQFSNSRSEMNVSTLELGDSALYLCASSPREEGYNEQFFGPGTRLTVL.

This clonotype was picked up a small number of times. This chain uses TRBV4-1 with TRBJ1-4; D is perhaps TRBD1 (6 bases). The CDR3 is made up of 15 amino acids. V lost 0 bases to trimming and J lost 7 bases, with 12 bases between them. Germline CDR1 reads MGHRA; CDR2 reads YSYEKL. For the CDR3, the DNA is TGCGCCAGCAGCCAAGATGGGAACAGGGTTGAAAAACTGTTTTTT. This gives the protein CASSQDGNRVEKLFF.

The chain is built from TRBV27 and TRBJ2-5; no definite D call. CDR1 and CDR2 from the germline V gene are MNHEY and SMNVEV (reference sequence). The CDR3 covers 15 residues. V was pared by 2 bases and J by 1 base, with 11 bases between. The CDR3 protein is CASSLRRTTQETQYF. Written as DNA, the CDR3 is TGTGCCAGCAGTTTAAGGCGGACGACCCAAGAGACCCAGTACTTC.

This clonotype has just a few counts. This chain uses TRBV5-6 with TRBJ2-1; TRBD2 matches at 7 bases. Per germline, CDR1 SGHDT and CDR2 YYEEEE. The junction had 10 bases not matched to a gene; V was cut back by 4 bases and J by 6 bases. This CDR3 contains 15 residues. CDR3 sequence (DNA): TGTGCCAGCAGCCCGTCTCCCGGGACTATCAATGAGCAGTTCTTC. This encodes CASSPSPGTINEQFF. The full variable domain, in which reference TRBV5-6 and TRBJ2-1 provide the parts outside the CDR3, is DAGVTQSPTHLIKTRGQQVTLRCSPKSGHDTVSWYQQALGQGPQFIFQYYEEEERQRGNFPDRFSGHQFPNYSSELNVNALLLGDSALYLCASSPSPGTINEQFFGPGTRLTVL.

The sample holds a few counts of this clonotype. The V and J genes are TRBV21-1 and TRBJ1-3. TRBV21-1 is annotated as a pseudogene. The CDR3 extends over 14 amino acids. DNA for the CDR3: TGTGCCAGCAGCCGGAGGCCCCGCAAGAACACCATATATTTT. Amino acid sequence: CASSRRPRKNTIYF.

This clonotype turned up a few times. This chain joins TRBV7-2 and TRBJ1-1; D uncertain. Trimming cost V 9 bases and J 8 bases, with 13 bases left between them. Germline V gives CDR1 SGHTA, CDR2 FQGNSA. The CDR3 length is 11 residues. The CDR3 loop is CASTNGGEAFF. CDR3 nucleotide sequence: TGTGCCAGTACGAATGGAGGGGAAGCTTTCTTT.

This sequence joins TRBV30 and TRBJ2-1; 7 positions agree with TRBD2. The germline gives CDR1 GTSNPN, CDR2 SVGIG (reference sequence). The J segment lost 8 bases and the V segment lost 0 bases, leaving 13 bases of the junction unmatched. The CDR3 loop spans 16 amino acids. The CDR3 DNA is TGTGCCTGGAGTGTAGGAACCGGGGGGTGGAAGGATGAGCAGTTCTTC. This sequence encodes CAWSVGTGGWKDEQFF. The whole variable domain, filled in from reference TRBV30 and TRBJ2-1, reads SQTIHQWPATLVQPVGSPLSLECTVEGTSNPNLYWYRQAAGRGLQLLFYSVGIGQISSEVPQNLSASRPQDRQFILSSKKLLLSDSGFYLCAWSVGTGGWKDEQFFGPGTRLTVL.

The rearrangement joins TRBV4-1 to TRBJ2-5; TRBD1 matches 8 bases. Losses at the gene ends were 3 bases for V and 5 bases for J; bases not matched to a gene: 8. CDR3 size: 15 residues. The germline gives CDR1 MGHRA, CDR2 YSYEKL. CDR3 region: CASSHGQGSRETQYF. The CDR3 nucleotides are TGCGCCAGCAGCCATGGACAGGGATCGCGGGAGACCCAGTACTTC.

The chain uses TRBV3-1 and TRBJ2-7, with TRBD2 identical over 7 bases. With V trimmed by 1 base and J by 0 bases, 9 bases remained unmatched. This CDR3 region has 17 residues. The V gene's germline CDR1 is LGHDT and CDR2 YNNKEL (reference sequence). This chain's CDR3 is CASSQGPSGDNSYEQYF. CDR3 sequence (DNA): TGTGCCAGCAGCCAAGGTCCCAGCGGGGATAACTCCTACGAGCAGTACTTC.